Listed below are T cell receptor beta chains from one sample, sequenced in a study of blood T cell repertoires in COVID-19. Sequencing used immunoSEQ multiplex PCR; TCRdb keeps in-frame clones, though not all of them. The sample lists hundreds of thousands of clones, roughly 90% occurring once. Sequenced input: peripheral blood. These receptor sequences come from a man aged 35-49 years with acute or convalescent COVID-19. Each CDR3 is given with its conserved first and last residue. Not all rows give a size; the values are once, few, many and, for expanded clones, a class.

cdr3_aa: CASSAPGKGYGYTF
v_call: TRBV5-4
clone_size: NA
j_call: TRBJ1-2

cdr3_aa: CATSRGGQGGEKLFF
v_call: TRBV15
clone_size: few
j_call: TRBJ1-4

cdr3_aa: CASSQGGAGGSPLHF
v_call: TRBV4-3
clone_size: NA
j_call: TRBJ1-6

cdr3_aa: CASSGDSYEQYF
v_call: TRBV2
clone_size: NA
j_call: TRBJ2-7

cdr3_aa: CSVEKTSERNEQFF
v_call: TRBV29-1
clone_size: NA
j_call: TRBJ2-1

cdr3_aa: CASSPEGYVSGYTF
v_call: TRBV7-9
clone_size: NA
j_call: TRBJ1-2

cdr3_aa: CATSRITGGGYTF
v_call: TRBV15
clone_size: once
j_call: TRBJ1-2

cdr3_aa: CTSRPTDFNEKLFF
v_call: TRBV1
clone_size: once
j_call: TRBJ1-4

cdr3_aa: CSVEEYRDRGRPPGNTIYF
v_call: TRBV29-1
clone_size: NA
j_call: TRBJ1-3

cdr3_aa: CASSGRQGVSSPLHF
v_call: TRBV5-1
clone_size: NA
j_call: TRBJ1-6

cdr3_aa: CASRTDRGPGNTIYF
v_call: TRBV5-1
clone_size: NA
j_call: TRBJ1-3

cdr3_aa: CASRTGNYNSPLHF
v_call: TRBV6-5
clone_size: NA
j_call: TRBJ1-6

cdr3_aa: CASRDYGTGAYEQYF
v_call: TRBV7-9
clone_size: NA
j_call: TRBJ2-7

cdr3_aa: CSASLADYNEQFF
v_call: TRBV20-1
clone_size: NA
j_call: TRBJ2-1

cdr3_aa: CASSQDTGNTGELFF
v_call: TRBV4-1
clone_size: NA
j_call: TRBJ2-2

cdr3_aa: CAIREYGDTQYF
v_call: TRBV10-3
clone_size: NA
j_call: TRBJ2-3

cdr3_aa: CASSSTSGHPEGGYTF
v_call: TRBV7-2
clone_size: NA
j_call: TRBJ1-2

cdr3_aa: CASTDRGQGFIKLFF
v_call: TRBV6-6
clone_size: once
j_call: TRBJ1-4

cdr3_aa: CATSGEAGIGGANVLTF
v_call: TRBV24-1
clone_size: once
j_call: TRBJ2-6

cdr3_aa: CASSRPTGNGYTF
v_call: TRBV28
clone_size: NA
j_call: TRBJ1-2

cdr3_aa: CASSLTGGRIDEQFF
v_call: TRBV7-9
clone_size: NA
j_call: TRBJ2-1

cdr3_aa: CASSVGGGPLYEQYF
v_call: TRBV9
clone_size: NA
j_call: TRBJ2-7

cdr3_aa: CASSFTGTGGFSDGYTF
v_call: TRBV5-1
clone_size: NA
j_call: TRBJ1-2

cdr3_aa: CASSSDRGGGANVLTF
v_call: TRBV28
clone_size: NA
j_call: TRBJ2-6

cdr3_aa: CASSREDSSQPQHF
v_call: TRBV18
clone_size: NA
j_call: TRBJ1-5

cdr3_aa: CASSLGANTEAFF
v_call: TRBV5-1
clone_size: NA
j_call: TRBJ1-1

cdr3_aa: CASSLVRNSGLDTQYF
v_call: TRBV7-2
clone_size: once
j_call: TRBJ2-3

cdr3_aa: CATRTGDNYGYTF
v_call: TRBV5-1
clone_size: NA
j_call: TRBJ1-2

cdr3_aa: CAISEDRGGYGYTF
v_call: TRBV10-3
clone_size: NA
j_call: TRBJ1-2

cdr3_aa: CASSYSTGTGNSPLHF
v_call: TRBV6-5
clone_size: NA
j_call: TRBJ1-6

cdr3_aa: CAAGQYGYTF
v_call: TRBV10-3
clone_size: few
j_call: TRBJ1-2

cdr3_aa: CASSQGGDRAYYGYTF
v_call: TRBV4-3
clone_size: NA
j_call: TRBJ1-2